A single sample gave rise to the 4 T cell receptor beta chains below, sequenced in a study of T-cell reconstitution after alpha-beta-depleted transplantation in children. For TCRbeta, the library was prepared with unique molecular identifiers. TCRdb used MiXCR to reprocess the PCR reads, holding one entry per CDR3 protein. The sample lists fewer than 250,000 distinct CDR3 sequences, 6.5% to 10% occurring once. This sample comprised PBMCs, mostly from graft donor cells, obtained 180 days after TCRalphabeta/CD19-depleted stem cell transplant. All receptors derive from a male patient younger than 18 who had a stem cell transplant for acute lymphoblastic leukemia, so the T cells may come from the graft donor.

This clonotype has at least ten counts. The rearrangement uses TRBV5-4 and TRBJ2-3, with TRBD2 matching over 13 bases. The CDR3 is 18 residues long. Trimming at V came to 3 bases and at J to 0 bases, leaving 7 bases not matched to a gene. Germline assignment: CDR1 SGHNT and CDR2 YYREEE (reference sequence). This chain's CDR3 is CASSSRLAGGRSTDTQYF. CDR3 DNA: TGTGCCAGCAGCTCACGACTAGCGGGGGGCCGTAGCACAGATACGCAGTATTTT.

This clonotype was counted once. A single base separates this from a much larger clone, so it may be a read error. The chain joins TRBV7-6 to TRBJ2-7; D not resolved. The CDR3 has 19 residues. From germline, CDR1 is SGHVS and CDR2 FNYEAQ. Trimming stripped 2 bases from V and 3 bases from J, with 26 bases between. CDR3 region: CASSLRRANTLQDRYEQYF. CDR3 DNA sequence: TGTGCCAGCAGCTTACGACGCGCGAACACCTTGCAGGACCGCTACGAGCAGTACTTC.

This clonotype was recorded at least ten times. The rearrangement joins TRBV12-3 or TRBV12-4 to TRBJ2-7; TRBD1 aligns across 10 bases. Germline trimming cut 6 bases from V and 3 bases from J; bases unmatched to any gene: 8. The CDR3 sequence is 15 residues long. CDR3 sequence reads: CASRSTGGDRYEQYF. The CDR3 DNA reads as TGTGCCAGCAGGTCGACAGGGGGCGATCGCTACGAGCAGTACTTC.

This clonotype came up many times. The V call is TRBV4-2, the J call TRBJ2-4; unclear D gene. Germline-derived CDR1 and CDR2 are LGHNA and YNFKEQ. The V and J ends lost 1 base and 3 bases respectively, with 13 bases between them. The CDR3 loop spans 16 amino acids. The CDR3 DNA reads TGTGCCAGCAGCCAAGCGGGCCGGAGCTACAAAAACATTCAGTACTTC. Encoded protein: CASSQAGRSYKNIQYF.